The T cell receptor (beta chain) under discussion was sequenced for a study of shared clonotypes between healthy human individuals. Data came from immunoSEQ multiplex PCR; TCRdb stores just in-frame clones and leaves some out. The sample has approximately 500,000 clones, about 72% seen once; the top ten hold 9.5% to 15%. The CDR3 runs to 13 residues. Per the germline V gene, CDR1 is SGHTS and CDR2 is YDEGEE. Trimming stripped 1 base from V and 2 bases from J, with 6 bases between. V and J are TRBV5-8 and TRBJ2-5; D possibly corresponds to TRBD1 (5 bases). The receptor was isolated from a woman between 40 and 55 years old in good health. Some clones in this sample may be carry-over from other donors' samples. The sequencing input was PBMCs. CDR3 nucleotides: TGTGCCAGCAGCTTGCGACAGCAAGAGACCCAGTACTTC. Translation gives CASSLRQQETQYF.